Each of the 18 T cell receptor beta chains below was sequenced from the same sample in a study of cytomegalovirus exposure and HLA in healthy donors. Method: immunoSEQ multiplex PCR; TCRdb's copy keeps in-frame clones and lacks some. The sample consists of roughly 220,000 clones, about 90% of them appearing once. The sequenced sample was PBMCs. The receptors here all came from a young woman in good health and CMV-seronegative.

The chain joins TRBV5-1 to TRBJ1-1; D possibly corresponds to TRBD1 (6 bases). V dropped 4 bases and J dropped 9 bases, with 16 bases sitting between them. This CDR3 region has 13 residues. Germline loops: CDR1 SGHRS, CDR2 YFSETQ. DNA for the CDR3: TGCGCCAGCAGCCGCATCTCAGGGGACCAAGCTTTCTTT. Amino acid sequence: CASSRISGDQAFF.

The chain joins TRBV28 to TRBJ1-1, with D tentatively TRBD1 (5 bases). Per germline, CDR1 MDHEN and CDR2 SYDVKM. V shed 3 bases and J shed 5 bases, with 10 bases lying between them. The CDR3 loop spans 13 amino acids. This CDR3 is CASSFGTGTEAFF. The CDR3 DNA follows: TGTGCCAGCAGTTTTGGCACAGGTACTGAAGCTTTCTTT.

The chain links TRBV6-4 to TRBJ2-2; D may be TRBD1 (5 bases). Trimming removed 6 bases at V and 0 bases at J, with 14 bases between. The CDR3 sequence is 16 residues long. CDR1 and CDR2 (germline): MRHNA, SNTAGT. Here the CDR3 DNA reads TGTGCCAGCAGGCGGTTTGGGGCCTCGAACACCGGGGAGCTGTTTTTT. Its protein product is CASRRFGASNTGELFF.

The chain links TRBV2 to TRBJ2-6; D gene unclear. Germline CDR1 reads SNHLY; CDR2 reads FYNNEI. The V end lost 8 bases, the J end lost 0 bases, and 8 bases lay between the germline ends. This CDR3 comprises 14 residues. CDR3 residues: CASHRPSGANVLTF. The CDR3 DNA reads TGTGCCAGCCACAGACCCTCTGGGGCCAACGTCCTGACTTTC.

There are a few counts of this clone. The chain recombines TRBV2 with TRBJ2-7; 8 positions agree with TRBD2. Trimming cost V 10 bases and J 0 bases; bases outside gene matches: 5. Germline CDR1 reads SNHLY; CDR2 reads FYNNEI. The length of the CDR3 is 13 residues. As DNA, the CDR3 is TGTGCCAACAAGCGGGAGTCCTCCTACGAGCAGTACTTC. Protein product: CANKRESSYEQYF.

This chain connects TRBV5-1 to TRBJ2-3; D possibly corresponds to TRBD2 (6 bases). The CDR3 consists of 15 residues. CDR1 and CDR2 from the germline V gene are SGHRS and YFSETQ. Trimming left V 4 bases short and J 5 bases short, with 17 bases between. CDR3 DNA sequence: TGCGCCAGCAGCCCCGGGACTGCCGTCGGAGATACGCAGTATTTT. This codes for CASSPGTAVGDTQYF.

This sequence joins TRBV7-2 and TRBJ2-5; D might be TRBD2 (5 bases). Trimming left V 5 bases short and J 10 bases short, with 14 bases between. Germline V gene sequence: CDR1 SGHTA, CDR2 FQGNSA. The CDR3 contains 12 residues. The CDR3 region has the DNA TGTGCCAGCAGCAAAACGGGGATCCTCCAGTACTTC. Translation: CASSKTGILQYF.

In nucleotides, the CDR3 is TGCAGCGTTGTTTTACACAACACCGGGGAGCTGTTTTTT. Translated, it gives CSVVLHNTGELFF. V is TRBV29-1 and J is TRBJ2-2; D remains ambiguous. This CDR3 is 13 amino acids long. Germline assignment: CDR1 SQVTM and CDR2 ANQGSEA. V was pared by 4 bases and J by 2 bases, with 8 bases between.

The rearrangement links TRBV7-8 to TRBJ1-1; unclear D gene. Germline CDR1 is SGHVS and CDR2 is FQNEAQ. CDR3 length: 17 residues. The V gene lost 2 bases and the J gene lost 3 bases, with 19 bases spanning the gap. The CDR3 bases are TGTGCCAGCAGCTTATCCCTTACGACATCACGGTACACTGAAGCTTTCTTT. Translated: CASSLSLTTSRYTEAFF.

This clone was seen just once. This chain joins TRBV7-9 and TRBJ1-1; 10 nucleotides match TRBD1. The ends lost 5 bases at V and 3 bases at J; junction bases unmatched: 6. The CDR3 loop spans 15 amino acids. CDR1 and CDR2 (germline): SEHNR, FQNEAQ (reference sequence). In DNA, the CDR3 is TGTGCCAGCAGCCGACCGGGACAGGGGTACACTGAAGCTTTCTTT. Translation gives CASSRPGQGYTEAFF.

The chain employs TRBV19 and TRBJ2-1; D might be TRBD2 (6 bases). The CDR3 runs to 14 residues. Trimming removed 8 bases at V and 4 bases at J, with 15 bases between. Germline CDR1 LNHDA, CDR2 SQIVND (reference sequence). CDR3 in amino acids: CASLVASAYNEQFF. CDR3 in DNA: TGTGCCAGTCTTGTGGCTAGCGCGTACAATGAGCAGTTCTTC.

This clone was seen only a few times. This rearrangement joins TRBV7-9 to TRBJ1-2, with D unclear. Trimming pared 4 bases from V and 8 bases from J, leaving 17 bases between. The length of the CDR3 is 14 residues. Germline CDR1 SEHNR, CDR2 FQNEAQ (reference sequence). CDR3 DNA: TGTGCCAGCAGCTCCTGGAGCGAACCTGGGGGCTACACCTTC. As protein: CASSSWSEPGGYTF.

CDR3: CASSPNGASYEQYF. CDR3 bases: TGTGCCAGCAGTCCCAATGGGGCTTCCTACGAGCAGTACTTC. The chain has TRBV27 and TRBJ2-7; a weak D match, TRBD1 (5 bases). Trimming stripped 5 bases from V and 1 base from J, with 12 bases between. This CDR3 contains 14 residues. Germline CDR1 MNHEY, CDR2 SMNVEV (reference sequence).

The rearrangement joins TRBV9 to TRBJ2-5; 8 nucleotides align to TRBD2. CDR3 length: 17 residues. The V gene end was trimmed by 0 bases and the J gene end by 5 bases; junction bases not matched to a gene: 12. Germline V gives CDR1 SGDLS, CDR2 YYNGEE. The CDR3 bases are TGTGCCAGCAGCGTAGGTAATAGCGGGGTTAGAGGGGAGACCCAGTACTTC. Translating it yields CASSVGNSGVRGETQYF.

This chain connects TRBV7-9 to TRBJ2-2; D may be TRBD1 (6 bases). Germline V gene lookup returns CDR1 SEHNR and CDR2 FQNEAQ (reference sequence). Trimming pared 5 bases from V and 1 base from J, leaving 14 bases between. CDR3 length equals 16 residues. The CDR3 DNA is TGTGCCAGCAGCCGAGCTAGGACAGTGAACACCGGGGAGCTGTTTTTT. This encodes CASSRARTVNTGELFF.

CDR3 sequence (DNA): TGTGCCAGCAGCCAAGCAGAGGGAGGTCCCACCTACGAGCAGTACTTC. Its protein product is CASSQAEGGPTYEQYF. This chain connects TRBV4-2 to TRBJ2-7, with D possibly being TRBD2 (6 bases). Germline lookup yields CDR1 LGHNA and CDR2 YNFKEQ. The CDR3 covers 16 residues. V lost 1 base, J lost 2 bases, and 15 bases lay in between.

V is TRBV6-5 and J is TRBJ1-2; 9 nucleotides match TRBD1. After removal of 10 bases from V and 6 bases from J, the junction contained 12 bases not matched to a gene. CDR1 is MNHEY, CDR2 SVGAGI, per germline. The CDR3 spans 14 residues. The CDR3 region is CATLRGQGIDGYTF. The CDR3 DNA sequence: TGTGCCACCCTAAGGGGACAGGGAATTGATGGCTACACCTTC.

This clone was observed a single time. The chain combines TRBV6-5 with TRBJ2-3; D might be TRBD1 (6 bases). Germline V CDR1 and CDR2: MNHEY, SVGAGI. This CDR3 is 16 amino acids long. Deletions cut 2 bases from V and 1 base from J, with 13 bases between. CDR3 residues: CASSYQGTLGTDTQYF. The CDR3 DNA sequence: TGTGCCAGCAGTTACCAGGGGACCCTCGGCACAGATACGCAGTATTTT.